The 8 T cell receptor beta chains in this list originate from one sample, sequenced in a study of PD-L1 blockade in urothelial cancer. Time point in this sample: pretreatment peripheral blood. TCRdb's copy holds only in-frame clones and misses some; the assay was immunoSEQ multiplex PCR. This repertoire shows under 95,000 clones, about 85% found once; its top ten account for about an eighth. The sample here was PBMCs, taken around atezolizumab (anti-PD-L1) treatment. The receptors stem from a man aged 60 to 75 with urothelial cancer.

V usage is TRBV30 and J usage is TRBJ2-5; D gene ambiguous. Germline assignment: CDR1 GTSNPN and CDR2 SVGIG (reference sequence). The V end lost 8 bases, the J end lost 5 bases, and 15 bases lay between the germline ends. The length of the CDR3 is 12 residues. The CDR3 is CAVASVRETQYF. The CDR3 region has the DNA TGTGCCGTAGCCTCGGTCCGGGAGACCCAGTACTTC.

The chain has TRBV7-9 and TRBJ2-3; TRBD2 is a possible D gene (6 bases). The CDR3 length is 16 residues. Trimming pared 0 bases from V and 6 bases from J, leaving 16 bases between. In germline, CDR1 is SEHNR, CDR2 FQNEAQ (reference sequence). This chain's CDR3 is CASSLAGAPGGDTQYF. CDR3 nucleotide sequence: TGTGCCAGCAGCTTAGCTGGGGCACCTGGGGGGGATACGCAGTATTTT.

The chain has TRBV7-2 and TRBJ2-3, with 9 positions matching TRBD2. Trimming at V came to 3 bases and at J to 5 bases, leaving 6 bases not matched to a gene. CDR3 length: 15 amino acids. Germline CDR1 is SGHTA and CDR2 is FQGNSA. CDR3 sequence: CASSFPAGGGDTQYF. Written as DNA, the CDR3 is TGTGCCAGCAGCTTTCCAGCGGGAGGAGGAGATACGCAGTATTTT.

The chain has TRBV7-9 and TRBJ1-1; maybe TRBD1 (6 bases). CDR1 and CDR2 (germline): SEHNR, FQNEAQ (reference sequence). The CDR3 is 13 amino acids. Trimming took off 1 base at V and 8 bases at J, with 11 bases between the two ends. The CDR3 here is CASSLGGGAEAFF. The CDR3 DNA sequence: TGTGCCAGCAGCTTAGGTGGGGGCGCGGAAGCTTTCTTT.

This chain links TRBV12-5 with TRBJ2-1, with TRBD1 matching over 9 bases. CDR1 LGHNT and CDR2 FRNRAP come from the germline V gene. The CDR3 extends over 14 amino acids. Trimming cost V 6 bases and J 6 bases; bases outside gene matches: 6. Here the CDR3 reads CASGQQGARNEQFF. CDR3 sequence (DNA): TGTGCTAGTGGACAACAGGGGGCTCGCAATGAGCAGTTCTTC.

The CDR3 spells CASSQGTGLKPQHF. The CDR3 DNA reads TGCGCCAGCAGCCAGGGGACAGGCCTCAAGCCCCAGCATTTT. V usage is TRBV4-1 and J usage is TRBJ1-5; the match to TRBD1 covers 8 bases. J was trimmed by 8 bases and V by 3 bases; bases with no gene match: 6. The CDR3 length is 14 residues. The germline V gene encodes CDR1 MGHRA and CDR2 YSYEKL.

The chain has TRBV28 and TRBJ1-2; maybe TRBD1 (5 bases). The CDR3 extends over 14 amino acids. Trimming left V 6 bases short and J 4 bases short, with 15 bases between. Germline V gives CDR1 MDHEN, CDR2 SYDVKM. DNA of the CDR3: TGTGCCAGCAGCACTCAGGGCCGACGCTATGGCTACACCTTC. Translated: CASSTQGRRYGYTF.

This sequence joins TRBV10-2 and TRBJ1-1; D not certain. The CDR3 runs to 12 residues. CDR1 WSHSY and CDR2 SAAADI come from the germline V gene. The ends were cut back, 8 bases at V and 2 bases at J, with 9 bases in the middle. CDR3 coding DNA: TGCGCCAGCGGACTGACAAACACTGAAGCTTTCTTT. Translated, it gives CASGLTNTEAFF.